A single sample is the source of the 8 T cell receptor beta chains below, sequenced in a study of T cells in Graves' hyperthyroidism and ophthalmopathy. Amplification of TCR beta CDR3 regions was performed using RNA transcripts as template. During a first-round RT-PCR of the TCR CDR3, the HTBI primer set was used. Each CDR3 protein gets one entry after TCRdb re-called the multiplex PCR reads with MiXCR. The sample lists about 400,000 distinct CDR3 sequences; 15% to 19% were seen once. The sequenced sample was blood. These receptors were taken from a woman aged 18 to 35 with Graves' hyperthyroidism that later progressed to Graves' ophthalmopathy.

The chain couples TRBV27 to TRBJ2-3, with D uncertain. The V end lost 1 base, the J end lost 0 bases, and 5 bases lay between the germline ends. CDR3 size: 14 residues. Germline V gene data show CDR1 as MNHEY and CDR2 as SMNVEV (reference sequence). The CDR3, as DNA: TGTGCCAGCAGTTTATTTACTAGCACAGATACGCAGTATTTT. Protein: CASSLFTSTDTQYF.

As for this clonotype: A read error may explain this, as a much larger clone is one base away. This sequence joins TRBV28 and TRBJ2-2; D not certain. CDR1 and CDR2 from the germline V gene are MDHEN and SYDVKM. The CDR3 totals 17 residues. CDR3 in amino acids: CAISFPRPPKVTGELFF. The CDR3 DNA sequence: TGTGCCATCAGTTTCCCTAGACCCCCAAAGGTCACCGGGGAGCTGTTTTTT.

This clonotype was recorded many times. This chain uses TRBV20-1 with TRBJ2-5; D might be TRBD1 or TRBD2, each matching 5 bases. This CDR3 has 16 amino acids. Trimming took off 5 bases at V and 5 bases at J, with 24 bases between the two ends. CDR1 and CDR2 (germline): DFQATT, SNEGSKA (reference sequence). The CDR3 nucleotides read TGCAGTGCTCAAGAAGTCGGGACCCTGCGATGGGAGACCCAGTACTTC. Protein: CSAQEVGTLRWETQYF.

This rearrangement joins TRBV19 to TRBJ2-2; TRBD2 is a possible D gene (6 bases). The germline gives CDR1 LNHDA, CDR2 SQIVND (reference sequence). The length of the CDR3 is 15 residues. Trimming removed 4 bases at V and 0 bases at J, with 9 bases between. As DNA, the CDR3 is TGTGCCAGTAGTACCGGGAGTACGAACACCGGGGAGCTGTTTTTT. This sequence encodes CASSTGSTNTGELFF.

This clonotype showed up just a few times. J is TRBJ1-2 and V is TRBV9; D is ambiguous. The V gene lost 4 bases and the J gene lost 5 bases, with 6 bases spanning the gap. The germline gives CDR1 SGDLS, CDR2 YYNGEE. The CDR3 consists of 11 residues. The CDR3 nucleotides read TGTGCCAGCAGCCGAGAGTATGGCTACACCTTC. Amino acids: CASSREYGYTF.

This chain connects TRBV24-1 to TRBJ2-1, with TRBD2 matching 7 bases. Trimming at V came to 3 bases and at J to 7 bases, leaving 11 bases not matched to a gene. Germline V gene lookup returns CDR1 KGHDR and CDR2 SFDVKD. The CDR3 loop spans 16 amino acids. DNA of the CDR3: TGTGCCACCAGTGATGACCGTGGCGGGAGTATAAATGAGCAGTTCTTC. Protein: CATSDDRGGSINEQFF.

This clonotype was seen ten or more times. V usage is TRBV29-1 and J usage is TRBJ2-7; D is perhaps TRBD2 (6 bases). The CDR3 contains 15 residues. V was trimmed by 5 bases and J by 7 bases, leaving 24 bases between them. Germline loops: CDR1 SQVTM, CDR2 ANQGSEA. CDR3 DNA sequence: TGCAGCGTTTTGCCGGAGACTAGACACGGTAGGGAGCAGTACTTC. It yields the protein CSVLPETRHGREQYF.

This clonotype was seen at least ten times. The chain is built from TRBV30 and TRBJ2-1; 8 positions match TRBD2. This CDR3 has 15 residues. The V and J ends lost 4 bases and 8 bases, in that order; junction bases with no gene match: 13. Germline V gene data show CDR1 as GTSNPN and CDR2 as SVGIG (reference sequence). Here the CDR3 reads CAWTRASGLRDEQFF. CDR3 DNA: TGTGCCTGGACCCGGGCTAGCGGGTTGAGGGATGAGCAGTTCTTC.